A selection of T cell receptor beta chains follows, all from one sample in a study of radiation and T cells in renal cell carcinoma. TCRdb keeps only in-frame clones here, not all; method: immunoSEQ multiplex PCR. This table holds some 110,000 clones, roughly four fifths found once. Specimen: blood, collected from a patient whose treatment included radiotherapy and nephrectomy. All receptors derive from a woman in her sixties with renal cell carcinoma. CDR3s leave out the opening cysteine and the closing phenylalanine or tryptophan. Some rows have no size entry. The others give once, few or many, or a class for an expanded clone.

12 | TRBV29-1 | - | SVRSQQNTGELF
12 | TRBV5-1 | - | ASSFGGELYEQY
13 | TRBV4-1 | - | ASSPQGASNQPQH
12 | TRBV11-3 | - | ASSLGRSNTEAF
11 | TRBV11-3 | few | ASSQISGETQY
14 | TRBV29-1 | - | SVDWGRATSTDTQY
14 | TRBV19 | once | ASSPGQGATPNIQY
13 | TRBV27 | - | ASNEAGTGIHEQY
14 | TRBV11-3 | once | ASSSFSTGWWGGYT
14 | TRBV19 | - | ASSIRGGQGNTEAF
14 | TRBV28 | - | ASSFIGKRRTDTQY
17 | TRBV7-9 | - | ASSRPGTSGGLSTDTQY
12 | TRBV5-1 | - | ASSLAWGADTQY
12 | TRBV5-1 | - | ASSLVLSGETQY
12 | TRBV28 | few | ASSPPGQSYGYT
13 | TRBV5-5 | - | ASSRRGQGADGYT
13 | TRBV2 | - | ASRNDPAGNTEAF
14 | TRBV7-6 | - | ASSLWSPRTGNTIY
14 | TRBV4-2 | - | ASRRITGPYNSPLH
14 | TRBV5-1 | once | ASSLTAQGGGSPLH
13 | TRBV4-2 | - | ASSQEGKGPEPQH
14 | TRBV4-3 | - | ASRTHTGSSRTGYT
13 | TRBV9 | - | ASSGHSGIQETQY
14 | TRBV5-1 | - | ASSPRTSGNTGELF
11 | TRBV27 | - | ASRIGRDETQY
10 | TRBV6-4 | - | ASSDVGLAQY
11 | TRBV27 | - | ASSLNQGYEQY
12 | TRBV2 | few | ASSPGQGFYGYT
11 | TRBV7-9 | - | ASSLGGDYEQY
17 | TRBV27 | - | ASSLNFRSDLSGTDTQY
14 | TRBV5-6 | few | ASSLQGQGTSYEQY
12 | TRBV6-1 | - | ASSLEGTPGGYT
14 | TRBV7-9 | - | ASSSGLAVAKNIQY
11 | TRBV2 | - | ASSERGYTEAF
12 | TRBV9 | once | ASSAAGGTGGAF
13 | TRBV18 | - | ASSPTHYSNQPQH
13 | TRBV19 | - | ASSIGQELSYGYT
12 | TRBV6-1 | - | ASSEARYSYEQY
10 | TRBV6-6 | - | ASSTFTDTQY
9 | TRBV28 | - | AIQGNTEAF
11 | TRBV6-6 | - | ASSYLDTGELF
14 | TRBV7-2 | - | ASSPSWGQVKDEQY
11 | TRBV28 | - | ASSQTAGNTIY
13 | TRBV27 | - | ASSPLAGGTDTQY
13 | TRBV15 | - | ATSRARGNTDTQY
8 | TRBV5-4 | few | ASGTYEQY
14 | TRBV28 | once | ASSSSGQGGYQPQH
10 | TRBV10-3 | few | AISEGAYEAF
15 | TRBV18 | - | ASSPPGIGGGPYEQY
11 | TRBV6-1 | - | ASISVAVRGYT
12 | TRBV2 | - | ASSAGYSNQPQH
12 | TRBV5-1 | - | ASSPGGVTDTQY
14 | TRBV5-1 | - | ASSLVTGGPNYEQY
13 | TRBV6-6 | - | ASSYYQYSNQPQH
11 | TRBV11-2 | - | ASSLSGNTEAF
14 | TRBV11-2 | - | ASSLDPLLSAYEQY
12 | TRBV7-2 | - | ASSYHRETDTQY